This T cell receptor beta chain appears in the sequencing data of a study of cytomegalovirus exposure and HLA in healthy donors. Study details: The same platform used for the approximately 700 first-cohort repertoires was also used for the 120 or so validation repertoires, as a later analysis reported.

Generated by immunoSEQ multiplex PCR, the TCRdb table keeps only in-frame clones and is missing some. The table records 200,000 to 300,000 clones, about 90% of them present only once. On this clone itself: What it binds is not known.

V was pared by 4 bases and J by 10 bases, with 11 bases between. The CDR3 length is 11 residues. Germline lookup yields CDR1 DFQATT and CDR2 SNEGSKA (reference sequence). Overall study results and limits: Most observed TCR sequences were rare, whereas some public TCRs were detected in many donors. The tendency of first-cohort TCR clusters to co-occur in the 110 or so validation repertoires emerged from a later analysis.

This clonotype originated in a man aged 18 to 30 in good health and CMV-seropositive. Sequenced input: PBMCs. The chain is built from TRBV20-1 and TRBJ2-1; no clear D gene. The CDR3 DNA reads as TGCAGTGCTAAGAGTTTTGCGGAGCAGTTCTTC. Residues: CSAKSFAEQFF.